The 27 T cell receptor beta chains presented below share a single source sample, sequenced in a study of OX40 agonist ivuxolimab in advanced cancers. The data were produced by immunoSEQ multiplex PCR, yet TCRdb's version contains in-frame clones alone and is incomplete. The sample gives tens of thousands of clones, about nine tenths of which show up once; 0.76% is in the top ten. The sample here was CD4+ or CD8+ T cells sorted from blood, taken in a trial of the OX40 agonist ivuxolimab. The receptors come from an adult with an advanced solid tumor such as melanoma, head and neck, liver or kidney cancer.

The V gene is TRBV6-1, the J gene TRBJ1-5; a possible D gene is TRBD1 (5 bases). V lost 6 bases, J lost 4 bases, and 16 bases lay in between. CDR3 length: 15 amino acids. Germline values: CDR1 MNHNS, CDR2 SASEGT. CDR3 protein: CASSQVWGGNQPQHF. The CDR3 coding sequence is TGTGCCAGCAGCCAAGTATGGGGGGGGAATCAGCCCCAGCATTTT.

This chain joins TRBV7-2 and TRBJ1-1, with D tentatively TRBD1 (5 bases). Germline loops: CDR1 SGHTA, CDR2 FQGNSA. The ends were cut back, 0 bases at V and 2 bases at J, with 13 bases in the middle. The CDR3 has 16 amino acids. This CDR3 reads CASSLAGLGTNTEAFF. The CDR3 DNA sequence: TGTGCCAGCAGCTTAGCAGGGTTAGGGACCAACACTGAAGCTTTCTTT.

Note on this clone: An end of the junction does not agree with germline; a read error may underlie this. This chain connects TRBV5-4 to TRBJ1-1; TRBD1 might be the D (5 bases). CDR1 is SGHNT, CDR2 YYREEE, per germline (reference sequence). The CDR3 has 17 amino acids. The CDR3 is CASSPRGGYGMNTEAFF. The DNA of the CDR3 is TGTGCCAGCAGCCCCCGGGGCGGGTATGGTATGAACACTGAGGCTTTCTTT.

V usage is TRBV9 and J usage is TRBJ2-1; 8 bases line up with TRBD2. Per germline, CDR1 SGDLS and CDR2 YYNGEE. The CDR3 totals 16 residues. Germline trimming cut 4 bases from V and 2 bases from J; bases unmatched to any gene: 8. CDR3: CASSTLGLVAYNEQFF. The DNA for the CDR3 is TGTGCCAGCAGCACCCTGGGACTAGTCGCCTACAATGAGCAGTTCTTC.

Comments on this clone: Other DNA sequences of this sample code for an identical CDR3. The rearrangement uses TRBV5-3 and TRBJ2-7; TRBD2 is a possible D gene (6 bases). TRBV5-3 has ORF status, its function being uncertain. V shed 4 bases and J shed 3 bases, with 20 bases lying between them. This CDR3 is 16 amino acids long. The CDR3 loop is CARSRTLADKGYEQYF. CDR3 bases: TGTGCCAGAAGCCGAACCTTAGCGGACAAGGGCTACGAGCAGTACTTC.

The chain carries TRBV29-1 and TRBJ1-2, with D unresolved. The germline CDR1 and CDR2 sequences are SQVTM and ANQGSEA. The V end lost 0 bases, the J end lost 5 bases, and 13 bases lay between the germline ends. CDR3 length: 14 residues. The CDR3 reads CSVEDGVSRYGYTF. CDR3 bases: TGCAGCGTTGAAGACGGGGTCTCCAGGTATGGCTACACCTTC.

The CDR3 bases are TGTGCCAGCAGTGAAGGGCCTAGCGGCTCCTACGAGCAGTACTTC. The encoded protein is CASSEGPSGSYEQYF. The chain combines TRBV6-1 with TRBJ2-7, with 7 bases lining up with TRBD2. The CDR3 is made up of 15 amino acids. With V trimmed by 1 base and J by 0 bases, 3 bases remained unmatched. CDR1 MNHNS and CDR2 SASEGT come from the germline V gene.

The chain employs TRBV10-2 and TRBJ2-1, with D possibly called TRBD1 or TRBD2 (5 bases each). The CDR3 spans 14 residues. Germline CDR1 is WSHSY and CDR2 is SAAADI. V was clipped by 8 bases and J by 5 bases, with 16 bases between them. CDR3 sequence (DNA): TGCGCCAGCGCCCACCGGGGCCCACACAATGAGCAGTTCTTC. Translating it yields CASAHRGPHNEQFF.

Comment on this clone: The junction shows a germline mismatch at one end, possibly a read error. This rearrangement joins TRBV11-2 to TRBJ2-7; a possible D gene is TRBD2 (7 bases). This CDR3 is 12 amino acids long. CDR1 is SGHAT and CDR2 is FQNNGV in the germline V gene. CDR3 nucleotides: TGTGCCAGCAGTTTAGGGGGGGGCGAGCAGTACTTC. Its protein product is CASSLGGGEQYF.

The V call is TRBV6-6, the J call TRBJ1-5; D gene uncertain. V was shortened by 2 bases and J by 3 bases, with 8 bases between the two germline ends. The germline V gene encodes CDR1 MNHNY and CDR2 SVGAGI (reference sequence). This CDR3 spans 14 amino acids. The CDR3 region has the DNA TGTGCCAGCAGTTACGGGCAGGCCAATCAGCCCCAGCATTTT. It is translated as CASSYGQANQPQHF.

This sequence joins TRBV11-2 and TRBJ2-5, with D tentatively TRBD2 (5 bases). There are 15 residues in the CDR3. V lost 0 bases, J lost 5 bases, and 13 bases lay in between. CDR1 SGHAT and CDR2 FQNNGV come from the germline V gene. The CDR3 here is CASSLDGIPGETQYF. The CDR3 nucleotides are TGTGCCAGCAGCTTAGATGGGATTCCGGGGGAGACCCAGTACTTC.

The rearrangement uses TRBV6-5 and TRBJ2-6, with unresolved D. The CDR3 loop spans 16 amino acids. Looked up from germline, CDR1 is MNHEY and CDR2 is SVGAGI. Trimming pared 0 bases from V and 4 bases from J, leaving 10 bases between. In DNA, the CDR3 is TGTGCCAGCAGTTACTCAAACGAAGGGGGGGCCAACGTCCTGACTTTC. Encoded protein: CASSYSNEGGANVLTF.

The chain carries TRBV5-1 and TRBJ1-5; 10 bases line up with TRBD1. The V gene's germline CDR1 is SGHRS and CDR2 YFSETQ. V dropped 4 bases and J dropped 8; count of bases not matched to a gene: 6. The length of the CDR3 is 14 residues. The CDR3 nucleotides are TGCGCCAGCAGCGAAAGGACAGGGGGGGAGCCCCAGCATTTT. Residues: CASSERTGGEPQHF.

V and J are TRBV7-9 and TRBJ1-6; D not resolved. This CDR3 is 15 amino acids long. The V gene's germline CDR1 is SEHNR and CDR2 FQNEAQ (reference sequence). Trimming took 2 bases from V and 8 from J, leaving 13 bases between them. This CDR3 reads CASSLTSATDSPLHF. The DNA for the CDR3 is TGTGCCAGCAGCTTAACGTCGGCTACAGATTCACCCCTCCACTTT.

The table lists this clone with a few counts. The rearrangement links TRBV6-5 to TRBJ1-6, with D tentatively TRBD1 (5 bases). The germline V gene has CDR1 MNHEY and CDR2 SVGAGI. Between the trimmed V and J ends, which lost 1 base and 10 bases, there was a span of 8 bases. The CDR3 runs 13 residues. CDR3 amino acids: CASSYYGDSPLHF. CDR3 DNA sequence: TGTGCCAGCAGTTACTATGGGGACTCACCCCTCCACTTT.

This clone was detected only once. CDR3 DNA: TGCAGTGCTAGGCCCATCACCGGCTACACCTTC. The encoded protein is CSARPITGYTF. The V and J genes are TRBV20-1 and TRBJ1-2; no reliable D call. Germline values: CDR1 DFQATT, CDR2 SNEGSKA (reference sequence). The V gene lost 3 bases and the J gene lost 8 bases, with 10 bases spanning the gap. The CDR3 extends over 11 amino acids.

There are a few counts of this clone. The rearrangement joins TRBV7-8 to TRBJ1-5; 7 bases map to TRBD1. Losses at the gene ends were 4 bases for V and 3 bases for J; bases not matched to a gene: 3. CDR1 and CDR2 from the germline V gene are SGHVS and FQNEAQ. The CDR3 contains 14 residues. CDR3 nucleotides: TGTGCCAGCAGCTCTGGACAGGTCAATCAGCCCCAGCATTTT. Its translation is CASSSGQVNQPQHF. Together with reference TRBV7-8 and TRBJ1-5, the CDR3 gives the full variable domain: GAGVSQSPRYKVAKRGQDVALRCDPISGHVSLFWYQQALGQGPEFLTYFQNEAQLDKSGLPSDRFFAERPEGSVSTLKIQRTQQEDSAVYLCASSSGQVNQPQHFGDGTRLSIL.

The genes are TRBV27 and TRBJ2-7, with 9 positions matching TRBD1. CDR3 length: 15 residues. V was pared by 5 bases and J by 2 bases, with 7 bases of the junction left unmatched. Germline CDR1 and CDR2: MNHEY and SMNVEV (reference sequence). The DNA for the CDR3 is TGTGCCAGCAGTCCAGACCGGGACAGGGCCTACGAGCAGTACTTC. This translates into CASSPDRDRAYEQYF.

This clone showed up just a few times. One junction end disagrees with the germline gene, perhaps due to a read error. The chain employs TRBV7-7 and TRBJ2-5; D possibly matches TRBD1 or TRBD2 (6 bases each). CDR1 and CDR2 (germline): SSHAT, FNYEAQ (reference sequence). This CDR3 has 15 amino acids. The CDR3 sequence: CASSLRGEPQETQYF. The CDR3 DNA sequence: TGTGCTAGCAGCTTAAGGGGGGAACCGCAAGAGACCCAGTACTTC.

V and J are TRBV29-1 and TRBJ1-1, with D perhaps matching TRBD1 (6 bases). The CDR3 is made up of 12 amino acids. Trimming pared 4 bases from V and 4 bases from J, leaving 10 bases between. The germline CDR1 and CDR2 sequences are SQVTM and ANQGSEA. DNA of the CDR3: TGCAGCGTTGTAGGGGGGGGCACTGAAGCTTTCTTT. It yields the protein CSVVGGGTEAFF.

This chain uses TRBV29-1 with TRBJ1-4; 7 bases fit TRBD1. The ends lost 7 bases at V and 8 bases at J; junction bases unmatched: 10. CDR1 is SQVTM and CDR2 is ANQGSEA in the germline V gene. The length of the CDR3 is 13 residues. The CDR3 DNA reads as TGCAGCGCTCCCAGGGGGACCGTCGAAAAACTGTTTTTT. Amino acid sequence: CSAPRGTVEKLFF. Based on the CDR3 plus reference TRBV29-1 and TRBJ1-4, the full variable domain is SAVISQKPSRDICQRGTSLTIQCQVDSQVTMMFWYRQQPGQSLTLIATANQGSEATYESGFVIDKFPISRPNLTFSTLTVSNMSPEDSSIYLCSAPRGTVEKLFFGSGTQLSVL.

The gene calls are TRBV6-6 and TRBJ2-1, with D perhaps TRBD1 or TRBD2 (7 bases each). This CDR3 is 16 amino acids long. Germline loops: CDR1 MNHNY, CDR2 SVGAGI (reference sequence). Between the trimmed V and J ends, which lost 0 bases and 7 bases, there was a span of 16 bases. The CDR3 coding sequence is TGTGCCAGCAGTTACTCGAGCGGGACAGCGAGTAATGAGCAGTTCTTC. Its protein is CASSYSSGTASNEQFF.

The rearrangement joins TRBV15 to TRBJ1-2; D remains ambiguous. CDR3 length equals 16 residues. V was shortened by 0 bases and J by 1 base, with 12 bases between the two germline ends. The germline V gene encodes CDR1 LNHNV and CDR2 YYDKDF (reference sequence). The CDR3 region has the DNA TGTGCCACCAGCAGAGATCGACCGACCTTTAACTATGGCTACACCTTC. Amino acid sequence: CATSRDRPTFNYGYTF.

The chain combines TRBV2 with TRBJ2-7; 7 nucleotides match TRBD2. Germline V gene lookup returns CDR1 SNHLY and CDR2 FYNNEI. The CDR3 totals 14 residues. V trimming: 3 bases; J trimming: 3 bases; junction bases outside the gene matches: 5. CDR3 region: CASSDRGGFYEQYF. Here the CDR3 DNA reads TGTGCCAGCAGTGATAGGGGAGGGTTCTACGAGCAGTACTTC.

The chain uses TRBV7-6 and TRBJ1-1, with a weak D call TRBD1 (5 bases). Germline values: CDR1 SGHVS, CDR2 FNYEAQ. This CDR3 has 11 residues. Trimming pared 10 bases from V and 6 bases from J, leaving 12 bases between. CDR3 coding DNA: TGTGCCATACTTCAAGGGGCTGAAGCTTTCTTT. It translates to CAILQGAEAFF.

The rearrangement uses TRBV19 and TRBJ2-5; tentative D call: TRBD1 (6 bases). Trimming cost V 6 bases and J 3 bases, with 11 bases left between them. The CDR3 spans 13 residues. Germline V CDR1 and CDR2: LNHDA, SQIVND (reference sequence). CDR3: CASRTHREETQYF. In DNA form, the CDR3 reads TGTGCCAGTAGGACCCACAGGGAAGAGACCCAGTACTTC.

The chain employs TRBV4-2 and TRBJ1-2; 7 bases align to TRBD1. Germline values: CDR1 LGHNA, CDR2 YNFKEQ. CDR3 length: 16 amino acids. V shed 0 bases and J 8 bases; nucleotides not matched to a gene: 12. Written as DNA, the CDR3 is TGTGCCAGCAGCCAAGAAAGGGGGCTCGGGATCGAGGGCTACACCTTC. Protein sequence: CASSQERGLGIEGYTF.